The 22 T cell receptor beta chains listed next were all sequenced from one sample in a study of blood T cells in healthy people across ages. Next came a second PCR, run for about 6 to 12 cycles, which used a sample-barcoded 5' primer along with a J-beta primer mix. TCRdb reanalysed the 5' RACE reads using MiXCR and keeps one entry per CDR3 protein. The sample holds about 630,000 distinct CDR3 sequences, about 21% seen once. Sequencing input: blood. All receptors derive from a man in his 70s in good health.

The chain is built from TRBV20-1 and TRBJ2-1, with 13 nucleotides matching TRBD2. Unmatched junction bases numbered 5, after V lost 6 bases and J lost 6 bases. This CDR3 is 14 amino acids long. The germline V gene encodes CDR1 DFQATT and CDR2 SNEGSKA (reference sequence). CDR3 DNA sequence: TGCAGTGCGTGGACTAGCGGGAGTATCAATGAGCAGTTCTTC. Translating gives CSAWTSGSINEQFF.

This chain links TRBV20-1 with TRBJ1-2; no clear D gene. With 4 bases removed from V and 7 bases from J, the gap between germline ends came to 16 bases. There are 13 residues in the CDR3. Germline V gene sequence: CDR1 DFQATT, CDR2 SNEGSKA (reference sequence). Here the CDR3 reads CSAISFRLSGYTF. DNA for the CDR3: TGCAGTGCTATCAGTTTCCGATTGAGTGGCTACACCTTC.

CDR3 DNA sequence: TGTGCCAGCTCACCACTGGGACTAGCGGCTAGCACAGATACGCAGTATTTT. Protein product: CASSPLGLAASTDTQYF. The V call is TRBV18, the J call TRBJ2-3, with 11 bases aligning to TRBD2. Germline values: CDR1 KGHSH, CDR2 LQKENI. The V segment lost 1 base and the J segment 0 bases; nucleotides outside the gene matches: 3. CDR3 size: 17 residues.

As for this clonotype: This may stem from a read error, because a much larger clone lies one nucleotide away. The CDR3 loop reads CASNSAHQETQYF. In DNA, the CDR3 is TGTGCCAGCAACTCGGCGCACCAAGAGACCCAGTACTTC. This chain connects TRBV28 to TRBJ2-5; D is unclear. This CDR3 has 13 residues. V gave up 7 bases and J gave up 0 bases, with 9 bases separating them. The germline V gene encodes CDR1 MDHEN and CDR2 SYDVKM.

The chain employs TRBV6-5 and TRBJ2-3, with D possibly TRBD2 on 6 matching bases. Trimming removed 0 bases from V and 0 bases from J, with 10 bases in between. Germline V gene lookup returns CDR1 MNHEY and CDR2 SVGAGI. This CDR3 region has 16 residues. In DNA form, the CDR3 reads TGTGCCAGCAGTTACTCGCCCGGGAGTAGCACAGATACGCAGTATTTT. Protein: CASSYSPGSSTDTQYF.

This clonotype was seen a handful of times. The chain uses TRBV6-1 and TRBJ1-1; D is possibly TRBD1 (6 bases). V lost 6 bases, J lost 3 bases, and 14 bases lay in between. The CDR3 runs to 14 residues. The germline V gene encodes CDR1 MNHNS and CDR2 SASEGT. CDR3 DNA sequence: TGTGCCAGCAGAAAGACAGGCGGGGACACTGAAGCTTTCTTT. This translates into CASRKTGGDTEAFF.

This clonotype has more than one count but fewer than ten. This rearrangement joins TRBV7-8 to TRBJ2-7; D ambiguous. The CDR3 sequence is 16 residues long. Germline loops: CDR1 SGHVS, CDR2 FQNEAQ. Trimming removed 1 base at V and 0 bases at J, with 13 bases between. CDR3 loop: CASSLGAGPSSYEQYF. The CDR3 DNA is TGTGCCAGCAGCTTAGGTGCCGGGCCTAGCTCCTACGAGCAGTACTTC.

The rearrangement links TRBV7-2 to TRBJ2-1, with 7 bases fitting TRBD2. The CDR3 has 16 residues. Per germline, CDR1 SGHTA and CDR2 FQGNSA. Trimming at V came to 5 bases and at J to 8 bases, leaving 15 bases not matched to a gene. Here the CDR3 reads CASSVMLAANTDEQFF. CDR3 DNA: TGTGCCAGCAGCGTAATGCTAGCGGCTAATACGGATGAGCAGTTCTTC. Complete variable domain (other parts from reference TRBV7-2 and TRBJ2-1): GAGVSQSPSNKVTEKGKDVELRCDPISGHTALYWYRQSLGQGLEFLIYFQGNSAPDKSGLPSDRFSAERTGGSVSTLTIQRTQQEDSAVYLCASSVMLAANTDEQFFGPGTRLTVL.

This sequence joins TRBV29-1 and TRBJ2-5, with 7 bases matching TRBD1. Germline CDR1 SQVTM, CDR2 ANQGSEA. With V trimmed by 3 bases and J by 0 bases, 4 bases remained unmatched. The CDR3 is 14 amino acids. The CDR3 reads CSVDSQGNQETQYF. The DNA of the CDR3 is TGCAGCGTTGACTCACAGGGGAACCAAGAGACCCAGTACTTC.

This clonotype was seen more than once but under ten times. The rearrangement links TRBV18 to TRBJ2-5, with 10 bases aligning to TRBD2. The CDR3 runs 15 residues. The V and J ends lost 3 bases and 6 bases, in that order; junction bases with no gene match: 7. CDR1 and CDR2 from the germline V gene are KGHSH and LQKENI. The CDR3 DNA follows: TGTGCCAGCTCACCTCCTAGCGGGAGTATAAAGACCCAGTACTTC. Translating it yields CASSPPSGSIKTQYF.

The chain employs TRBV7-3 and TRBJ2-5; D remains unclear. CDR3 length: 12 residues. Germline V gene lookup returns CDR1 SGHTA and CDR2 FQGTGA. V lost 4 bases and J lost 6, with 9 bases in between. Here the CDR3 DNA reads TGTGCCAGCAGCTACCCTCAGCAGACCCAGTACTTC. This sequence encodes CASSYPQQTQYF.

The chain uses TRBV5-1 and TRBJ2-7; TRBD2 is a possible D gene (5 bases). This CDR3 is 15 amino acids long. From germline, CDR1 is SGHRS and CDR2 YFSETQ. V lost 1 base and J lost 7, with 18 bases in between. The CDR3 nucleotides read TGCGCCAGCAGCTTGTCGGTAGCGCCTTCGGGGGAGCAGTACTTC. Its translation is CASSLSVAPSGEQYF.

The rearrangement joins TRBV29-1 to TRBJ2-3; D is possibly TRBD2 (6 bases). This CDR3 contains 14 residues. Germline assignment: CDR1 SQVTM and CDR2 ANQGSEA. V lost 4 bases, J lost 2 bases, and 13 bases lay in between. The CDR3 sequence is CSVAWGGLTDTQYF. DNA of the CDR3: TGCAGCGTTGCCTGGGGAGGACTCACAGATACGCAGTATTTT.

The CDR3, as DNA: TGCGCCAGCAGTCCATCCCCTGGGGGTGGCACCGGGGAGCTGTTTTTT. As protein: CASSPSPGGGTGELFF. The J gene is TRBJ2-2, the V gene TRBV5-1; TRBD1 or TRBD2 may be the D gene (5 bases each). The V gene's germline CDR1 is SGHRS and CDR2 YFSETQ. Trimming took 5 bases from V and 4 from J, leaving 18 bases between them. This CDR3 has 16 residues.

The rearrangement uses TRBV20-1 and TRBJ2-5; either TRBD1 or TRBD2 may fit D (5 bases each). The J call may be wrong; the DNA end is better matched by TRBJ2-1. The V gene's germline CDR1 is DFQATT and CDR2 SNEGSKA (reference sequence). The CDR3 runs to 10 residues. CDR3 in DNA: TGCAGTGCTGTTCCGGGACAGCAGTTCTTC. Protein product: CSAVPGQQFF.

The gene calls are TRBV20-1 and TRBJ2-5; no reliable D call. TRBJ2-1 matches the DNA end more closely, so the J call is doubtful. The CDR3 is 10 residues long. CDR1 and CDR2 (germline): DFQATT, SNEGSKA (reference sequence). Here the CDR3 DNA reads TGCAGTGCTAGTACCGATGAGCAGTTCTTC. Protein product: CSASTDEQFF.

The table lists this clonotype with a few counts. The rearrangement uses TRBV5-1 and TRBJ2-7, with D possibly matching TRBD1 (5 bases). The V gene's germline CDR1 is SGHRS and CDR2 YFSETQ. V dropped 0 bases and J dropped 3 bases, with 10 bases sitting between them. This CDR3 has 14 residues. CDR3 protein: CASSLGFDSYEQYF. In nucleotides, the CDR3 is TGCGCCAGCAGCTTGGGCTTCGACAGCTACGAGCAGTACTTC.

This chain connects TRBV12-3 or TRBV12-4 to TRBJ2-2; a possible D gene is TRBD1 (6 bases). Trimming shortened V by 7 bases and J by 6 bases, and 12 bases separated the two germline ends. The CDR3 totals 13 residues. Written as DNA, the CDR3 is TGTGCCAGCAAAGTACAGGGTCCCGGGGAGCTGTTTTTT. It codes for CASKVQGPGELFF.

V is TRBV20-1 and J is TRBJ2-3; D is perhaps TRBD1 (6 bases). This CDR3 contains 14 residues. CDR1 and CDR2 from the germline V gene are DFQATT and SNEGSKA (reference sequence). Trimming left V 6 bases short and J 0 bases short, with 13 bases between. The chain's CDR3 is CSARRQDSTDTQYF. CDR3 DNA: TGCAGTGCAAGAAGACAGGATAGCACAGATACGCAGTATTTT.

The chain is built from TRBV29-1 and TRBJ2-1; the D gene is possibly TRBD2 (5 bases). Trimming took off 7 bases at V and 6 bases at J, with 19 bases between the two ends. The CDR3 is 14 residues long. In germline, CDR1 is SQVTM, CDR2 ANQGSEA. The CDR3 coding sequence is TGCAGCGCCCGAGGCCCTACTAGTGGCAATGAGCAGTTCTTC. Translated: CSARGPTSGNEQFF.

Notes on this clonotype: The junction departs from the called germline gene at one end, perhaps through a read error. V and J are TRBV20-1 and TRBJ2-1; D call uncertain. The V gene's germline CDR1 is DFQATT and CDR2 SNEGSKA (reference sequence). This CDR3 is built from 13 residues. The CDR3 protein is CSAPGSSYDEQFF. The CDR3 DNA reads TGCAGTGCACCGGGCAGCTCCTACGATGAGCAGTTCTTC.

Only a few counts were recorded for this clonotype. Sequence at one end of the junction differs from germline and may be a read error. V usage is TRBV3-1 and J usage is TRBJ2-5; 8 bases line up with TRBD1. The CDR3 extends over 14 amino acids. The germline V gene encodes CDR1 LGHDT and CDR2 YNNKEL (reference sequence). The CDR3 loop is CASSLDRGYETQYF. The CDR3 nucleotides read TGTGCCAGCAGCCTTGACAGGGGCTACGAGACCCAGTATTTC.